This is a list of T cell receptor beta chains from one sample in a study of long-term antiretroviral therapy in people with HIV. Generated by immunoSEQ multiplex PCR, the TCRdb table keeps only in-frame clones and is missing some. In the table there are over 20,000 clones, roughly 87% of which are singletons. The material was unsorted PBMCs, obtained 0.4 years after starting antiretroviral therapy. These receptors were taken from a man aged 50-59 years with HIV. Both conserved end residues are part of each CDR3. Each record gives: J gene, D gene, clone size, V gene, CDR3 protein, CDR3 DNA. A D gene is named only where the DNA matches it firmly. The listing skips clone size in some rows; elsewhere it reads once, few, many or a size class.

j_gene: TRBJ2-3; d_gene: TRBD2; abundance: -; v_gene: TRBV5-1; CDR3aa: CASSFLAGAPDTQYF; CDR3nt: TGCGCCAGCAGCTTTCTAGCGGGGGCCCCAGATACGCAGTATTTT
j_gene: TRBJ1-2; d_gene: -; abundance: -; v_gene: TRBV7-9; CDR3aa: CASSLGLQGRSGYTF; CDR3nt: TGTGCCAGCAGCTTAGGTCTCCAGGGGCGGAGTGGCTACACCTTC
j_gene: TRBJ1-1; d_gene: -; abundance: -; v_gene: TRBV7-9; CDR3aa: CASSLGKGRVANTEAFF; CDR3nt: TGTGCCAGCAGCTTAGGGAAGGGACGGGTTGCAAACACTGAAGCTTTCTTT
j_gene: TRBJ2-3; d_gene: -; abundance: -; v_gene: TRBV5-4; CDR3aa: CASSLPGAGEYGSQYF; CDR3nt: TGTGCCAGCAGCTTGCCGGGGGCGGGGGAGTATGGGTCGCAGTATTTT
j_gene: TRBJ2-3; d_gene: -; abundance: -; v_gene: TRBV7-3; CDR3aa: CASSPLGGGTDTQYF; CDR3nt: TGTGCCAGCAGCCCCTTGGGGGGCGGCACAGATACGCAGTATTTT
j_gene: TRBJ1-1; d_gene: -; abundance: -; v_gene: TRBV11-2; CDR3aa: CASSLGSKATEAFF; CDR3nt: TGTGCCAGCAGCTTGGGATCTAAGGCCACTGAAGCTTTCTTT
j_gene: TRBJ2-7; d_gene: TRBD1; abundance: once; v_gene: TRBV11-2; CDR3aa: CASSIRDRNYEQYF; CDR3nt: TGTGCCAGCAGCATCCGGGACAGGAACTACGAGCAGTACTTC
j_gene: TRBJ1-2; d_gene: -; abundance: -; v_gene: TRBV2; CDR3aa: CASSERLTGTNYGYTF; CDR3nt: TGTGCCAGCAGCGAACGACTGACTGGGACCAACTATGGCTACACCTTC
j_gene: TRBJ1-1; d_gene: TRBD1; abundance: -; v_gene: TRBV6-1; CDR3aa: CASQGGTDNTEAFF; CDR3nt: TGTGCCTCTCAGGGGGGGACAGATAACACTGAAGCTTTCTTT
j_gene: TRBJ1-3; d_gene: -; abundance: -; v_gene: TRBV7-8; CDR3aa: CASSLENSAPGNTIYF; CDR3nt: TGTGCCAGCAGCTTAGAAAACAGTGCCCCTGGGAACACCATATATTTT
j_gene: TRBJ2-1; d_gene: -; abundance: -; v_gene: TRBV4-3; CDR3aa: CASSEGHLSYNEQFF; CDR3nt: TGCGCCAGCAGCGAGGGACATCTCTCCTACAATGAGCAGTTCTTC
j_gene: TRBJ1-3; d_gene: -; abundance: -; v_gene: TRBV6-1; CDR3aa: CASSEAPGSGNTIYF; CDR3nt: TGTGCCAGCAGTGAAGCGCCCGGGAGTGGAAACACCATATATTTT